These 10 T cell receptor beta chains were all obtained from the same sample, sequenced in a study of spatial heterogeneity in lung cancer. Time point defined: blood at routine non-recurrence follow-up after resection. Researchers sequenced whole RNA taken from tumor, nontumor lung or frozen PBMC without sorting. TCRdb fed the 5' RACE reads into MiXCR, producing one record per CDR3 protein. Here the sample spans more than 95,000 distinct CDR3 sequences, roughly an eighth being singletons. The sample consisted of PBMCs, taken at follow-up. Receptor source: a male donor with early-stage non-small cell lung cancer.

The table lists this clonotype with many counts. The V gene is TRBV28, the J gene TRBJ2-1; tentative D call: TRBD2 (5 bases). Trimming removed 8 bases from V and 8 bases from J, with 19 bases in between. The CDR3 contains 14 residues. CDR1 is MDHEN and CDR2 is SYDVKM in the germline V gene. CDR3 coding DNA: TGTGCCAGCCGCCGCCGGGAAAAAAGTGATGAGCAGTTCTTC. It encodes CASRRREKSDEQFF.

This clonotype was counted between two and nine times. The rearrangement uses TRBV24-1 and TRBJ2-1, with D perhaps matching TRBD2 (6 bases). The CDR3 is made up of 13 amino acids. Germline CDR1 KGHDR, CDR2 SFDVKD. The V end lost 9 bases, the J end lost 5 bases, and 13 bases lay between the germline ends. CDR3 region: CATEEGFNNEQFF. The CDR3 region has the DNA TGTGCCACCGAGGAGGGATTCAACAATGAGCAGTTCTTC.

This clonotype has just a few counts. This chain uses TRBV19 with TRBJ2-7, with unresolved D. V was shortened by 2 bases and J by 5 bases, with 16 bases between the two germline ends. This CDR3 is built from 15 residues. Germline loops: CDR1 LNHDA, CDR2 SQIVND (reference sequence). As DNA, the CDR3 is TGTGCCAGTAGTATATCCAATTCGTTAGGCAACGAGCAGTACTTC. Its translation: CASSISNSLGNEQYF. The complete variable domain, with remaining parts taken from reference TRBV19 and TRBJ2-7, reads DGGITQSPKYLFRKEGQNVTLSCEQNLNHDAMYWYRQDPGQGLRLIYYSQIVNDFQKGDIAEGYSVSREKKESFPLTVTSAQKNPTAFYLCASSISNSLGNEQYFGPGTRLTVT.

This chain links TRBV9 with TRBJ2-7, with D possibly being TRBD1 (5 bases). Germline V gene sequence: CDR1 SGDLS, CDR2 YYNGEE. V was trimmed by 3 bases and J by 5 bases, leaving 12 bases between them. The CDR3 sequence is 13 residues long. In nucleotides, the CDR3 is TGTGCCAGCAGCGAAAGGGGTATGGACGAGCAGTACTTC. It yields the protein CASSERGMDEQYF.

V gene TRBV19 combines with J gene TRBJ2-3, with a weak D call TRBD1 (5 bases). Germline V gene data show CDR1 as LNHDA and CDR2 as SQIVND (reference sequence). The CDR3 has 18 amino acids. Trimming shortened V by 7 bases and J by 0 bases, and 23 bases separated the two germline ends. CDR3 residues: CASTNRGKGRPSTDTQYF. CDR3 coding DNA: TGTGCCAGTACCAATAGGGGTAAAGGCAGGCCTAGCACAGATACGCAGTATTTT.

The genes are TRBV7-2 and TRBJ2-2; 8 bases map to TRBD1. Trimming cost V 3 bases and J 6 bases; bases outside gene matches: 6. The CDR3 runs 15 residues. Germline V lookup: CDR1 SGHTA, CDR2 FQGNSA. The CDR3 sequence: CASSLISGGAGELFF. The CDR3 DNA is TGTGCCAGCAGCTTGATATCAGGGGGCGCCGGGGAGCTGTTTTTT.

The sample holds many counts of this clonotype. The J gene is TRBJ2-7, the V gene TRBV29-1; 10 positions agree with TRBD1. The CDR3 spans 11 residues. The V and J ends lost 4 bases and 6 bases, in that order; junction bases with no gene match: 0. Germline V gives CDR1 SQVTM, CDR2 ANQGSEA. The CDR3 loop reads CSVGQGAEQYF. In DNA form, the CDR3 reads TGCAGCGTTGGACAGGGGGCCGAGCAGTACTTC.

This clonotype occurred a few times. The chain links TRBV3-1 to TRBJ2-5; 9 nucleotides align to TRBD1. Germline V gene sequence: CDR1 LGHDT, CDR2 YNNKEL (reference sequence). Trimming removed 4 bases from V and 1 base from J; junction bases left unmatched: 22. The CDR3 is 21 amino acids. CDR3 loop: CASSRVVTGTGYTPRQETQYF. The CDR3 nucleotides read TGTGCCAGCAGCCGGGTCGTCACCGGGACAGGGTACACCCCACGCCAAGAGACCCAGTACTTC.

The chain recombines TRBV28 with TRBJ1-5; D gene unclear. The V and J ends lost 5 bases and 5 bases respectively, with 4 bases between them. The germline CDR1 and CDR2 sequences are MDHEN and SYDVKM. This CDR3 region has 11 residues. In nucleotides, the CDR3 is TGTGCCAGCAGTCGTTATCAGCCCCAGCATTTT. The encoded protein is CASSRYQPQHF. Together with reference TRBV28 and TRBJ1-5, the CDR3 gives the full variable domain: DVKVTQSSRYLVKRTGEKVFLECVQDMDHENMFWYRQDPGLGLRLIYFSYDVKMKEKGDIPEGYSVSREKKERFSLILESASTNQTSMYLCASSRYQPQHFGDGTRLSIL.

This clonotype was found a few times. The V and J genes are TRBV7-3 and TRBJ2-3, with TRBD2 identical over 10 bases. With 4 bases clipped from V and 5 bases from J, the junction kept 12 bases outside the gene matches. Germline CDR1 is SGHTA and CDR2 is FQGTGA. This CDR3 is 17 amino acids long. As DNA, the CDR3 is TGTGCCAGCAGCTCCCAAGTATCTAGCGGGGGCAGAGATACGCAGTATTTT. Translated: CASSSQVSSGGRDTQYF.